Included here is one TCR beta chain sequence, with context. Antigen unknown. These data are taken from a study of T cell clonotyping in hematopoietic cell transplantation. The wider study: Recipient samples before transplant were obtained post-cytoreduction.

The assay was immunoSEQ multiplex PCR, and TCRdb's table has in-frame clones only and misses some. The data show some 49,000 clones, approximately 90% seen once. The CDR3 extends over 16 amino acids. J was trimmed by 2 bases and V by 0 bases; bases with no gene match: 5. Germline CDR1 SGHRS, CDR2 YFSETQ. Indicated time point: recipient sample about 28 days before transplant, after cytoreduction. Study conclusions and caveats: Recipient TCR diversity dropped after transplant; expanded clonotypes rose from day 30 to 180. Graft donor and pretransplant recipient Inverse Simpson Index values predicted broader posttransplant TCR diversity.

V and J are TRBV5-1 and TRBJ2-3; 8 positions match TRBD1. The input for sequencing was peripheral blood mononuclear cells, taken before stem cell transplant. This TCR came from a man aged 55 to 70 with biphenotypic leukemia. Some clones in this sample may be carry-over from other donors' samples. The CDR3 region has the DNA TGCGCCAGCAGCTTGGCCGGGACAGGACACACAGATACGCAGTATTTT. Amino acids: CASSLAGTGHTDTQYF.